This T cell receptor beta chain was identified during a study of breast tumors, draining lymph nodes, adjacent tissues. Broader study findings: Tumor repertoires ranked between lymph nodes and nontumor tissue in diversity, with V and J gene preferences. Most tumor T cells seemingly derive from lymph node, then expand in tumor. That most tumor T cells come from lymph nodes remained unproven. Tumor and nontumor repertoires were significantly more similar in luminal-like than in basal-like breast cancer.

TCRdb used MiXCR to reprocess the multiplex PCR reads, holding one entry per CDR3 protein. The data hold some 230,000 distinct CDR3 sequences, with under 35% observed a single time. Axillary draining lymph nodes of breast cancer patients supplied the node samples. This clonotype was detected ten times or more. The antigen remains unidentified. Looked up from germline, CDR1 is LGHDT and CDR2 is YNNKEL (reference sequence). Unmatched junction bases numbered 4, after V lost 2 bases and J lost 9 bases. The CDR3 length is 14 residues. Input material: axillary lymph node tissue. V gene TRBV3-1 combines with J gene TRBJ1-6; 7 bases are a match to TRBD1. The TCR sequence derives from a female donor with breast cancer. Some clones in this sample may be carry-over from other donors' samples. DNA of the CDR3: TGTGCCAGCAGCCAACAGGGGGGTGGTTCACCCCTCCACTTT. Protein: CASSQQGGGSPLHF. Full variable domain (outside the CDR3, taken from reference TRBV3-1 and TRBJ1-6): DTAVSQTPKYLVTQMGNDKSIKCEQNLGHDTMYWYKQDSKKFLKIMFSYNNKELIINETVPNRFSPKSPDKAHLNLHINSLELGDSAVYFCASSQQGGGSPLHFGNGTRLTVT.